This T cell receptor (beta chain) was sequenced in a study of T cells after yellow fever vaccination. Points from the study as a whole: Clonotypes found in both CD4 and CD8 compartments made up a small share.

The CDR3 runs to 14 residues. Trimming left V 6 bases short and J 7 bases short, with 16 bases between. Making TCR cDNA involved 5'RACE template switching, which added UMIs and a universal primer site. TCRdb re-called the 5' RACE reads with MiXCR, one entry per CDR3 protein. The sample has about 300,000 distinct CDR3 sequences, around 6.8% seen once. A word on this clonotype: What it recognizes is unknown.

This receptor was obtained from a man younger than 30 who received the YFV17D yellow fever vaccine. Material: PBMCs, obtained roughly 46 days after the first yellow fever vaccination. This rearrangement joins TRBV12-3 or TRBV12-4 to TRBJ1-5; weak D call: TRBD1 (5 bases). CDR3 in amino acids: CASRPGETRQPQHF. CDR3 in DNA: TGTGCCAGCAGACCGGGGGAGACAAGGCAGCCCCAGCATTTT.